Listed below are T cell receptor beta chains from one sample, sequenced in a study of shared clonotypes between healthy human individuals. The table came from immunoSEQ multiplex PCR; TCRdb's copy has only in-frame clones and leaves some out. The sample carries roughly 700,000 clones, less than 95% recorded once. Sequencing was done on a sample of memory CD8+ T cells from PBMCs. The receptors derive from a man aged 18 to 30 in good health. Some clones in this sample may be carry-over from other donors' samples. Each CDR3 is given with its conserved first and last residue. A row's size may be missing; if present it is once, few, many or a size class.

CASSPKVSTEAFF,NA,TRBV5-6,TRBJ1-1,13
CASSQVGLMNTEAFF,NA,TRBV14,TRBJ1-1,15
CASSLGGRGETQYF,once,TRBV6-5,TRBJ2-5,14
CASSFRDKAYEQYF,NA,TRBV28,TRBJ2-7,14
CASSSSFGDSGRQPQHF,NA,TRBV13,TRBJ1-5,17
CASSFQGGLWTEAFF,few,TRBV27,TRBJ1-1,15
CASSLRGTTYEQYF,NA,TRBV13,TRBJ2-7,14
CASSLGGQGKNIQYF,NA,TRBV11-2,TRBJ2-4,15
CASSSGHGEEQYF,NA,TRBV5-4,TRBJ2-7,13
CASSDSGRATDTQYF,NA,TRBV6-5,TRBJ2-3,15
CASSASGLGTYEQYF,few,TRBV9,TRBJ2-7,15
CASRRTGGSGNTIYF,NA,TRBV28,TRBJ1-3,15
CASSIGAGYGNTIYF,NA,TRBV19,TRBJ1-3,15
CASSLDRANTEAFF,NA,TRBV5-6,TRBJ1-1,14
CSARRETQYF,NA,TRBV20-1,TRBJ2-5,10
CASQQGITDTQYF,NA,TRBV6-1,TRBJ2-3,13
CASSMLAGTYEQYF,NA,TRBV19,TRBJ2-7,14
CASSLRAEGYEQYF,NA,TRBV27,TRBJ2-7,14
CASSLEGAFQETQYF,NA,TRBV28,TRBJ2-5,15
CASSLLGGFQPQHF,NA,TRBV27,TRBJ1-5,14
CASSVDRANTEAFF,many,TRBV9,TRBJ1-1,14
CASSRSMTDYNEQFF,once,TRBV7-8,TRBJ2-1,15
CASSPWGGMNTEAFF,once,TRBV7-8,TRBJ1-1,15
CASSPNRVLSGANVLTF,NA,TRBV18,TRBJ2-6,17
CASRPKGGQPQHF,NA,TRBV27,TRBJ1-5,13
CSVLPMGGYTF,NA,TRBV29-1,TRBJ1-2,11
CASRITRDAKWETQYF,NA,TRBV27,TRBJ2-5,16
CASSQGGSSYEQYF,NA,TRBV4-2,TRBJ2-7,14
CASSLLMNTEAFF,NA,TRBV28,TRBJ1-1,13
CAIMGEGEQFF,NA,TRBV10-3,TRBJ2-1,11
CASSLGEKNIQYF,NA,TRBV7-6,TRBJ2-4,13
CASSLDPSSGRFTGELFF,once,TRBV11-2,TRBJ2-2,18
CASNGGIGAEAFF,NA,TRBV6-5,TRBJ1-1,13
CASSPSPYIGDTQYF,NA,TRBV28,TRBJ2-3,15
CASSWGSHHRFYEKLFF,NA,TRBV18,TRBJ1-4,17
CASSQGSSYGYTF,NA,TRBV4-3,TRBJ1-2,13
CASRLSVAYNEQFF,few,TRBV6-5,TRBJ2-1,14
CSVNRRGTLNTEAFF,NA,TRBV29-1,TRBJ1-1,15
CASSFMGVSYEQYF,NA,TRBV11-2,TRBJ2-7,14
CASSHPGPHHEQYF,NA,TRBV4-1,TRBJ2-7,14
CASSETGWDTEAFF,NA,TRBV27,TRBJ1-1,14
CASSLSRGGEKLFF,NA,TRBV27,TRBJ1-4,14
CASSKTSSYEQYF,NA,TRBV5-5,TRBJ2-7,13
CASSYSAVGKSGELFF,NA,TRBV6-6,TRBJ2-2,16
CASSPPSSYEQYF,NA,TRBV27,TRBJ2-7,13
CASSLAWVNTEAFF,once,TRBV7-9,TRBJ1-1,14
CASSLNDDSSYEQYF,NA,TRBV11-2,TRBJ2-7,15
CASSVRDRNTGELFF,NA,TRBV28,TRBJ2-2,15
CASSIWGATEAFF,few,TRBV19,TRBJ1-1,13